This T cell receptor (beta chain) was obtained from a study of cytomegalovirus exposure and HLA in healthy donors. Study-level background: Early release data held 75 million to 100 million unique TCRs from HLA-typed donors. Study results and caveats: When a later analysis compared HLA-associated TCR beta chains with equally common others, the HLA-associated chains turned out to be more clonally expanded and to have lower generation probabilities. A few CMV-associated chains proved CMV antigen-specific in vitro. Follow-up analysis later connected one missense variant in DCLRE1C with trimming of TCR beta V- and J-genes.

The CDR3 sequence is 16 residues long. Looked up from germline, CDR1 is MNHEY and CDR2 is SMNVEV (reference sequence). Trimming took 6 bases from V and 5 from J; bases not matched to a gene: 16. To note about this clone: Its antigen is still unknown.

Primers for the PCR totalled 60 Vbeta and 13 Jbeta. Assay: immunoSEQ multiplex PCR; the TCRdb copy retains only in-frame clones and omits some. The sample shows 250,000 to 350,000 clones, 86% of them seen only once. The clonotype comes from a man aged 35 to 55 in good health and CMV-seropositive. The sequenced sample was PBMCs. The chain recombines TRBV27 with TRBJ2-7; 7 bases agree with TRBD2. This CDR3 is CASRLGLSGEADEQYF. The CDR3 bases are TGTGCCAGCAGATTGGGGCTGAGCGGGGAGGCCGACGAGCAGTACTTC.